The 18 T cell receptor beta chains below were found in one sample sequenced in a study of a mutant IDH1 vaccine in newly diagnosed glioma. These receptors are not linked to any known antigen. The table came from immunoSEQ multiplex PCR; TCRdb's copy has only in-frame clones and leaves some out. The profile shows roughly 70,000 clones, 84% of them singletons. Stated time point: week 11, during vaccination. In the vaccine, a single dose held 300 ug of the mutant IDH1 20-mer peptide, along with topical imiquimod. The source material was PBMCs, sampled from a glioma patient whose treatment included an IDH1 peptide vaccine. These receptor sequences come from a woman in her forties or fifties with glioma.

V is TRBV2 and J is TRBJ2-7; possible D gene TRBD1, 6 bases. The CDR3 totals 15 residues. V gave up 4 bases and J gave up 3 bases, with 16 bases separating them. Germline V lookup: CDR1 SNHLY, CDR2 FYNNEI. CDR3 in DNA: TGTGCCAGCAGTGTCAATTCGGACAGCTTCTACGAGCAGTACTTC. Translating gives CASSVNSDSFYEQYF.

V and J are TRBV19 and TRBJ2-7, with TRBD1 matching over 8 bases. Trimming cost V 1 base and J 0 bases; bases outside gene matches: 2. The CDR3 has 15 residues. Germline CDR1 and CDR2: LNHDA and SQIVND (reference sequence). The CDR3 DNA follows: TGTGCCAGTAGTATAGGTCAGGGGGCCTCCTACGAGCAGTACTTC. Translation gives CASSIGQGASYEQYF.

This sequence joins TRBV7-2 and TRBJ2-4; 8 nucleotides match TRBD1. There are 13 residues in the CDR3. V dropped 3 bases and J dropped 7; count of bases not matched to a gene: 2. Germline V gives CDR1 SGHTA, CDR2 FQGNSA. This chain's CDR3 is CASSFGQGNIQYF. The CDR3 DNA follows: TGTGCCAGCAGCTTCGGACAGGGTAACATTCAGTACTTC.

The V gene is TRBV5-1, the J gene TRBJ2-7; TRBD1 agrees at 9 bases. Germline-derived CDR1 and CDR2 are SGHRS and YFSETQ. This CDR3 comprises 13 residues. V trimming: 4 bases; J trimming: 2 bases; junction bases outside the gene matches: 1. Written as DNA, the CDR3 is TGCGCCAGCAGCCGGGACAGGGCCTACGAGCAGTACTTC. Translation: CASSRDRAYEQYF.

CDR3 bases: TGTGCCAGCAGTTACGGGACAGGGGCTAATTCACCCCTCCACTTT. Protein product: CASSYGTGANSPLHF. The chain employs TRBV6-5 and TRBJ1-6, with 10 nucleotides matching TRBD1. CDR1 is MNHEY and CDR2 is SVGAGI in the germline V gene. J gave up 6 bases and V 2 bases, and 1 base lay outside the gene matches. CDR3 size: 15 residues.

J is TRBJ2-2 and V is TRBV5-4; TRBD1 matches at 8 bases. Germline assignment: CDR1 SGHNT and CDR2 YYREEE (reference sequence). This CDR3 comprises 15 residues. V lost 4 bases and J lost 1; bases outside the gene matches: 3. The CDR3 loop reads CASSPGQGNTGELFF. The CDR3 DNA is TGTGCCAGCAGCCCCGGACAGGGGAACACCGGGGAGCTGTTTTTT.

The V call is TRBV19, the J call TRBJ1-2, with D tentatively TRBD1 (6 bases). Per the germline V gene, CDR1 is LNHDA and CDR2 is SQIVND (reference sequence). Deletions cut 7 bases from V and 8 bases from J, with 14 bases between. This CDR3 contains 12 residues. Written as DNA, the CDR3 is TGTGCCAGTATCAATCCAGGGGCCGGCTACACCTTC. Translated: CASINPGAGYTF.

The chain joins TRBV30 to TRBJ1-5; the D is unclear. In germline, CDR1 is GTSNPN, CDR2 SVGIG (reference sequence). The CDR3 loop spans 12 amino acids. V lost 2 bases, J lost 0 bases, and 2 bases lay in between. CDR3 DNA: TGTGCCTGGAGTAGTAGCAATCAGCCCCAGCATTTT. It is translated as CAWSSSNQPQHF. Variable domain in full (rest from reference TRBV30 and TRBJ1-5): SQTIHQWPATLVQPVGSPLSLECTVEGTSNPNLYWYRQAAGRGLQLLFYSVGIGQISSEVPQNLSASRPQDRQFILSSKKLLLSDSGFYLCAWSSSNQPQHFGDGTRLSIL.

The CDR3 sequence is CASSSGTPINSPLHF. In DNA form, the CDR3 reads TGTGCCAGCAGCAGCGGGACACCCATTAATTCACCCCTCCACTTT. The chain employs TRBV5-5 and TRBJ1-6, with D possibly being TRBD1 (6 bases). V lost 4 bases to trimming and J lost 6 bases, with 14 bases between them. Germline V gene data show CDR1 as SGHKS and CDR2 as YYEKEE (reference sequence). This CDR3 has 15 amino acids.

This clone is labeled as medium-sized. CDR3 in DNA: TGCGCCAGCAGCCAACCCCTTCGGACAGGGAACACTGAAGCTTTCTTT. Amino acids: CASSQPLRTGNTEAFF. The chain is built from TRBV4-1 and TRBJ1-1, with 7 bases matching TRBD1. This CDR3 is built from 16 residues. With V trimmed by 2 bases and J by 1 base, 7 bases remained unmatched. Looked up from germline, CDR1 is MGHRA and CDR2 is YSYEKL.

The chain uses TRBV5-1 and TRBJ1-2; D call uncertain. CDR1 and CDR2 from the germline V gene are SGHRS and YFSETQ. There are 13 residues in the CDR3. V shed 1 base and J shed 0 bases, with 4 bases lying between them. The chain's CDR3 is CASSLTANYGYTF. The CDR3 coding sequence is TGCGCCAGCAGCTTGACAGCTAACTATGGCTACACCTTC.

J is TRBJ2-3 and V is TRBV5-4; 16 positions agree with TRBD2. Germline trimming cut 3 bases from V and 1 base from J; bases unmatched to any gene: 5. From germline, CDR1 is SGHNT and CDR2 YYREEE (reference sequence). The CDR3 sequence is 18 residues long. CDR3 residues: CASSWGLAGGPRTDTQYF. CDR3 DNA: TGTGCCAGCAGCTGGGGACTAGCGGGGGGGCCCCGCACAGATACGCAGTATTTT.

The chain carries TRBV5-1 and TRBJ1-1, with a tentative D call TRBD1 (6 bases). Deletions cut 0 bases from V and 10 bases from J, with 13 bases between. This CDR3 region has 13 residues. Germline V gives CDR1 SGHRS, CDR2 YFSETQ. The CDR3 loop is CASSLAGQRSAFF. CDR3 nucleotides: TGCGCCAGCAGCTTGGCGGGACAACGATCAGCTTTCTTT.

The gene calls are TRBV6-1 and TRBJ1-1, with a weak D call TRBD1 (6 bases). This CDR3 has 13 residues. V lost 7 bases and J 5 bases, leaving 14 bases between the germline ends. The germline V gene encodes CDR1 MNHNS and CDR2 SASEGT. The CDR3 loop is CASTQGRETEAFF. CDR3 nucleotide sequence: TGTGCCAGCACCCAGGGGCGGGAAACTGAAGCTTTCTTT.

V is TRBV6-5 and J is TRBJ1-6, with TRBD1 matching 9 bases. This CDR3 is 15 amino acids long. Germline-derived CDR1 and CDR2 are MNHEY and SVGAGI. Unmatched junction bases numbered 6, after V lost 5 bases and J lost 7 bases. This chain's CDR3 is CASSRNRGRNSPLHF. The CDR3 DNA reads as TGTGCCAGCAGTCGCAACAGGGGGCGGAATTCACCCCTCCACTTT.

The chain uses TRBV7-6 and TRBJ2-5; no clear D. Trimming pared 6 bases from V and 1 base from J, leaving 9 bases between. The CDR3 has 13 amino acids. Germline V gene lookup returns CDR1 SGHVS and CDR2 FNYEAQ. In nucleotides, the CDR3 is TGTGCCAGCAGTCCCCGTGGCCAAGAGACCCAGTACTTC. Translated, it gives CASSPRGQETQYF.

The chain links TRBV10-1 to TRBJ2-5; tentatively, D is TRBD1 or TRBD2 (6 bases each). Trimming pared 8 bases from V and 2 bases from J, leaving 18 bases between. The CDR3 extends over 15 amino acids. Germline values: CDR1 WNHNN, CDR2 SYGVQD (reference sequence). Here the CDR3 reads CASPPGDGQQETQYF. DNA for the CDR3: TGCGCCAGCCCCCCGGGGGACGGACAGCAAGAGACCCAGTACTTC.

This clone turned up a few times. This chain links TRBV7-9 with TRBJ2-1; D is unresolved. Germline CDR1 and CDR2: SEHNR and FQNEAQ (reference sequence). V lost 3 bases to trimming and J lost 0 bases, with 3 bases between them. The CDR3 is 13 amino acids. CDR3 in amino acids: CASSLTSYNEQFF. The CDR3 region has the DNA TGTGCCAGCAGCTTGACCTCCTACAATGAGCAGTTCTTC.